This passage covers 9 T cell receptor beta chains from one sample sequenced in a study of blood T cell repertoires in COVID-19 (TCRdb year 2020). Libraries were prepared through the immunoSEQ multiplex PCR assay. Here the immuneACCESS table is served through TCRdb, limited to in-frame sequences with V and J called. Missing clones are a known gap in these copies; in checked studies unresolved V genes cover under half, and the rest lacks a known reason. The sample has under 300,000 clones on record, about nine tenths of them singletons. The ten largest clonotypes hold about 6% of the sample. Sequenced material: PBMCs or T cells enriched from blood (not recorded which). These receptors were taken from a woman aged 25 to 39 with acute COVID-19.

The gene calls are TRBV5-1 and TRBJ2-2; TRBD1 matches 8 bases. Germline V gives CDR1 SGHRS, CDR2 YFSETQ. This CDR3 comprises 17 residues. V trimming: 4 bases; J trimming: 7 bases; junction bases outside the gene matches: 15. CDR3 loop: CASSPVSGTGGFGELFF. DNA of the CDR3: TGCGCCAGCAGCCCAGTATCCGGGACAGGTGGTTTCGGGGAGCTGTTTTTT.

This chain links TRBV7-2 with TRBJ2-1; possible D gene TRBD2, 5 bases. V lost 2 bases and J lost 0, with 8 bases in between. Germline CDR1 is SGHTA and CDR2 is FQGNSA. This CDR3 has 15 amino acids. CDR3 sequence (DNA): TGTGCCAGCAGCTTATCCGGGATCTCCTACAATGAGCAGTTCTTC. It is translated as CASSLSGISYNEQFF. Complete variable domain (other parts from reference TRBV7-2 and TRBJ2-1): GAGVSQSPSNKVTEKGKDVELRCDPISGHTALYWYRQSLGQGLEFLIYFQGNSAPDKSGLPSDRFSAERTGGSVSTLTIQRTQQEDSAVYLCASSLSGISYNEQFFGPGTRLTVL.

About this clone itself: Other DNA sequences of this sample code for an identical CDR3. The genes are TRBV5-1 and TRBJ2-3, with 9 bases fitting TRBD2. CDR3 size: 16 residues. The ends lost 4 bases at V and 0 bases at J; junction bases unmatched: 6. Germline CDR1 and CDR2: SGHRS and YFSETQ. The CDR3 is CASSGGLAGSTDTQYF. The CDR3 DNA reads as TGCGCCAGCAGCGGGGGGCTAGCGGGGAGCACAGATACGCAGTATTTT.

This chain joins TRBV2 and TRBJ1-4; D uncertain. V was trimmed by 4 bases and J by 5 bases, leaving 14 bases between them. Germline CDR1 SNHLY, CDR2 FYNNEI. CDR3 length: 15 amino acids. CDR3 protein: CASSGSSTKNEKLFF. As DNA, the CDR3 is TGTGCCAGCAGTGGAAGCAGTACTAAGAATGAAAAACTGTTTTTT.

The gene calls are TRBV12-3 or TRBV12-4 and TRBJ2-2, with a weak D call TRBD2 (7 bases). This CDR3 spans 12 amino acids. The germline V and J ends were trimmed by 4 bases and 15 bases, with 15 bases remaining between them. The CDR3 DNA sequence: TGTGCCAGCAGTTGGTCGGGGGGCTCGGTGTTTTTT. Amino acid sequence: CASSWSGGSVFF.

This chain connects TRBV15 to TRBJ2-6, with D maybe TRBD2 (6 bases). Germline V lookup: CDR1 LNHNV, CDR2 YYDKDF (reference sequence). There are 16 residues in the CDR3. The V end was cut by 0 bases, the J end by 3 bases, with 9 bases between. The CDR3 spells CATSRDSGSGANVLTF. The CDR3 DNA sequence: TGTGCCACCAGCAGAGATAGCGGCAGTGGGGCCAACGTCCTGACTTTC.

CDR3 sequence (DNA): TGTGCCAGCAGTGAGGGACAGGGCCTAAATGAAAAACTGTTTTTT. This sequence encodes CASSEGQGLNEKLFF. This sequence joins TRBV6-1 and TRBJ1-4; 9 bases agree with TRBD1. CDR1 is MNHNS and CDR2 is SASEGT in the germline V gene. V lost 3 bases, J lost 5 bases, and 4 bases stayed unmatched. The CDR3 spans 15 residues.

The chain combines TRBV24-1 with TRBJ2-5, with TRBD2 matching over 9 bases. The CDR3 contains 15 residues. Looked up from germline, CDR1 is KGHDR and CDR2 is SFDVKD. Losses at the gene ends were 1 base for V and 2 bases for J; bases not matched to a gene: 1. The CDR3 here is CATSDFAGGQETQYF. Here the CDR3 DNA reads TGTGCCACCAGTGATTTCGCGGGGGGGCAAGAGACCCAGTACTTC.

The CDR3 DNA reads TGTGCCAGCTCACCAAGGAGTTCGGCAGGGGGCGAGGAAAAACTGTTTTTT. It translates to CASSPRSSAGGEEKLFF. The gene calls are TRBV18 and TRBJ1-4; 8 bases are a match to TRBD1. This CDR3 contains 17 residues. Germline CDR1 and CDR2: KGHSH and LQKENI. With 2 bases clipped from V and 8 bases from J, the junction kept 13 bases outside the gene matches.